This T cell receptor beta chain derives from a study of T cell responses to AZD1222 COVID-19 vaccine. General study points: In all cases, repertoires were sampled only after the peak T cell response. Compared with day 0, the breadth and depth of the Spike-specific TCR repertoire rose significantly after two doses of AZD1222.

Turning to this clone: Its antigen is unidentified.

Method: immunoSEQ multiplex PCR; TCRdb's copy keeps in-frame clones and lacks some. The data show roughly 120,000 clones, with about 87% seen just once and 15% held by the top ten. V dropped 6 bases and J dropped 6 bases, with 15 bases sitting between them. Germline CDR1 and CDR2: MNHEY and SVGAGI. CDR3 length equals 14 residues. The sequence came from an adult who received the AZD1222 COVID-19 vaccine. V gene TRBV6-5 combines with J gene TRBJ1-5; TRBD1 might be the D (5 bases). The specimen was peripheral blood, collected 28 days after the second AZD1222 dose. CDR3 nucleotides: TGTGCCAGCAGGCAGGGTGAACTTCGTCAGCCCCAGCATTTT. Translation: CASRQGELRQPQHF.